The clone carrying this TCR beta chain was seen a single time. Germline-derived CDR1 and CDR2 are SGDLS and YYNGEE. This CDR3 has 14 residues. J gave up 9 bases and V 4 bases, and 4 bases lay outside the gene matches. Libraries were prepared by immunoSEQ multiplex PCR; TCRdb keeps only in-frame clonotypes and omits some of them. The sample holds fewer than 250,000 clones, under 90% seen once. This sample is drawn from a study of blood T cell repertoires in COVID-19. Study information: T cells, B-cell-depleted T cells, or PBMCs provided the cDNA or gDNA that served as material.

The chain employs TRBV9 and TRBJ2-1, with 13 bases lining up with TRBD2. The sequenced sample consisted of peripheral blood. This sequence originates from a woman aged 80 or older with COVID-19, enrolled during active disease. CDR3: CASSLGTSGAEQFF. The CDR3 coding sequence is TGTGCCAGCAGCCTCGGGACTAGCGGGGCTGAGCAGTTCTTC.